This entry lists 24 T cell receptor beta chains sequenced from one sample in a study of cytomegalovirus exposure and HLA in healthy donors. PCR amplification relied on 60 Vbeta primers (plus 13 Jbeta primers). TCRdb's table, derived via immunoSEQ multiplex PCR, lists solely in-frame clones and lacks some. The sample has about 160,000 clones, 65% to 80% seen once. Sequenced: PBMCs. These receptors originate from a woman in her forties or fifties in good health and CMV-seropositive.

The chain uses TRBV29-1 and TRBJ1-3, with 11 nucleotides matching TRBD1. Germline CDR1 and CDR2: SQVTM and ANQGSEA. The CDR3 is 13 amino acids. J lost 8 bases, V lost 4 bases, and 4 bases had no gene match. The chain's CDR3 is CSVVPGQGDTIYF. Here the CDR3 DNA reads TGCAGCGTTGTCCCGGGACAGGGGGACACCATATATTTT. The full variable domain, in which reference TRBV29-1 and TRBJ1-3 provide the parts outside the CDR3, is SAVISQKPSRDICQRGTSLTIQCQVDSQVTMMFWYRQQPGQSLTLIATANQGSEATYESGFVIDKFPISRPNLTFSTLTVSNMSPEDSSIYLCSVVPGQGDTIYFGEGSWLTVV.

In its sample, this clone was seen a few times. The rearrangement uses TRBV5-4 and TRBJ2-1, with TRBD1 matching 9 bases. CDR1 SGHNT and CDR2 YYREEE come from the germline V gene (reference sequence). V trimming: 4 bases; J trimming: 4 bases; junction bases outside the gene matches: 6. The CDR3 runs 15 residues. The CDR3 DNA reads as TGTGCCAGCAGCCCGGGACAGGGTGGGTACAATGAGCAGTTCTTC. Translating it yields CASSPGQGGYNEQFF.

This clone was recorded a few times. The chain links TRBV6-6 to TRBJ1-4; 11 bases are a match to TRBD1. Trimming cost V 6 bases and J 7 bases; bases outside gene matches: 7. The germline V gene encodes CDR1 MNHNY and CDR2 SVGAGI (reference sequence). This CDR3 contains 15 residues. CDR3 bases: TGTGCCAGCAGCCTCGGGACAGGGGGGGGTGAAAAACTGTTTTTT. It is translated as CASSLGTGGGEKLFF.

The chain employs TRBV5-6 and TRBJ2-1, with D possibly TRBD1 on 6 matching bases. The germline CDR1 and CDR2 sequences are SGHDT and YYEEEE. The CDR3 spans 15 residues. V was shortened by 5 bases and J by 0 bases, with 12 bases between the two germline ends. The CDR3 DNA reads TGTGCCAGCAGACCCACAGGGAGCTCCTACAATGAGCAGTTCTTC. Residues: CASRPTGSSYNEQFF. The complete variable domain, with remaining parts taken from reference TRBV5-6 and TRBJ2-1, reads DAGVTQSPTHLIKTRGQQVTLRCSPKSGHDTVSWYQQALGQGPQFIFQYYEEEERQRGNFPDRFSGHQFPNYSSELNVNALLLGDSALYLCASRPTGSSYNEQFFGPGTRLTVL.

This clone appeared a single time. The J gene is TRBJ1-6, the V gene TRBV6-5, with 7 bases lining up with TRBD1. CDR1 and CDR2 (germline): MNHEY, SVGAGI. The CDR3 is made up of 13 amino acids. Losses at the gene ends were 6 bases for V and 6 bases for J; bases not matched to a gene: 2. CDR3 loop: CASRQGSNSPLHF. The CDR3 DNA is TGTGCCAGCAGACAGGGGAGTAATTCACCCCTCCACTTT.

The gene calls are TRBV19 and TRBJ2-2; D call uncertain. V was shortened by 1 base and J by 0 bases, with 3 bases between the two germline ends. The germline CDR1 and CDR2 sequences are LNHDA and SQIVND (reference sequence). The CDR3 length is 14 residues. The CDR3 sequence is CASSIAPNTGELFF. CDR3 in DNA: TGTGCCAGTAGTATAGCTCCGAACACCGGGGAGCTGTTTTTT.

The chain is built from TRBV14 and TRBJ1-1; 8 nucleotides agree with TRBD1. J gave up 5 bases and V 5 bases, and 10 bases lay outside the gene matches. The germline V gene has CDR1 SGHDN and CDR2 FVKESK. The CDR3 runs to 15 residues. The CDR3 sequence is CASSEAQGARTEAFF. The CDR3 region has the DNA TGTGCCAGCAGCGAAGCCCAGGGGGCGAGGACTGAAGCTTTCTTT.

The chain is built from TRBV12-5 and TRBJ2-5, with TRBD2 identical over 7 bases. The CDR3 spans 13 residues. V dropped 7 bases and J dropped 2; count of bases not matched to a gene: 4. Per germline, CDR1 LGHNT and CDR2 FRNRAP. The CDR3, as DNA: TGTGCTAGTGCCCGGACTAGGCAAGAGACCCAGTACTTC. It specifies CASARTRQETQYF.

V gene TRBV9 combines with J gene TRBJ2-7; possible D gene TRBD2, 5 bases. V lost 3 bases and J lost 6, with 16 bases in between. The CDR3 has 14 amino acids. Per the germline V gene, CDR1 is SGDLS and CDR2 is YYNGEE. Here the CDR3 DNA reads TGTGCCAGCAGCGCGGAGGTTAGGAGTCGCGAGCAGTACTTC. Translation gives CASSAEVRSREQYF. Full variable domain (rest looked up from reference TRBV9 and TRBJ2-7): DSGVTQTPKHLITATGQRVTLRCSPRSGDLSVYWYQQSLDQGLQFLIQYYNGEERAKGNILERFSAQQFPDLHSELNLSSLELGDSALYFCASSAEVRSREQYFGPGTRLTVT.

This chain links TRBV2 with TRBJ1-5, with D perhaps TRBD1 (6 bases). Germline V gene data show CDR1 as SNHLY and CDR2 as FYNNEI. V lost 4 bases, J lost 3 bases, and 10 bases lay in between. This CDR3 is 14 amino acids long. In DNA form, the CDR3 reads TGTGCCAGCAGTGGGACAGTGAACAATCAGCCCCAGCATTTT. Amino acids: CASSGTVNNQPQHF.

This chain connects TRBV7-3 to TRBJ1-1, with D tentatively TRBD1 (6 bases). The CDR3 loop spans 14 amino acids. CDR1 and CDR2 (germline): SGHTA, FQGTGA. Deletions cut 4 bases from V and 4 bases from J, with 13 bases between. The CDR3 region is CASSSTGRGTEAFF. The CDR3 coding sequence is TGTGCCAGCAGCTCGACGGGCAGGGGCACTGAAGCTTTCTTT.

This chain links TRBV18 with TRBJ1-2; 8 bases line up with TRBD1. CDR3 length: 14 amino acids. Germline V gene sequence: CDR1 KGHSH, CDR2 LQKENI. Unmatched junction bases numbered 8, after V lost 5 bases and J lost 6 bases. The CDR3 sequence is CASSSTGGVDGYTF. In DNA form, the CDR3 reads TGTGCCAGCTCATCCACAGGGGGTGTGGATGGCTACACCTTC.

CDR3 in amino acids: CASSQLRAVNTEAFF. In DNA, the CDR3 is TGTGCCAGCAGCCAATTGAGGGCAGTAAACACTGAAGCTTTCTTT. The gene calls are TRBV16 and TRBJ1-1, with no clear D. The CDR3 is made up of 15 amino acids. Trimming removed 1 base from V and 2 bases from J, with 11 bases in between. The germline V gene has CDR1 KGHSY and CDR2 FQNENV. The full variable domain, completed using reference TRBV16 and TRBJ1-1, is GEEVAQTPKHLVRGEGQKAKLYCAPIKGHSYVFWYQQVLKNEFKFLISFQNENVFDETGMPKERFSAKCLPNSPCSLEIQATKLEDSAVYFCASSQLRAVNTEAFFGQGTRLTVV.

DNA of the CDR3: TGTGCCAGCTCGGGGCAGGGGGCTTTGTACGAGCAGTACTTC. It codes for CASSGQGALYEQYF. The chain recombines TRBV18 with TRBJ2-7; 8 bases align to TRBD1. Looked up from germline, CDR1 is KGHSH and CDR2 is LQKENI. Trimming took 6 bases from V and 4 from J; bases not matched to a gene: 8. The CDR3 runs 14 residues.

This clone has at least ten counts. The CDR3 nucleotides read TGTGCCAGCAGCCACGGGCTAGCTTCTAACTATGGCTACACCTTC. It is translated as CASSHGLASNYGYTF. V and J are TRBV11-2 and TRBJ1-2; D is unclear. In germline, CDR1 is SGHAT, CDR2 FQNNGV. CDR3 length equals 15 residues. Trimming shortened V by 5 bases and J by 0 bases, and 13 bases separated the two germline ends.

This clone was seen once. The rearrangement uses TRBV5-1 and TRBJ2-5, with 7 bases identical to TRBD2. The V segment lost 7 bases and the J segment 5 bases; nucleotides outside the gene matches: 8. Per germline, CDR1 SGHRS and CDR2 YFSETQ. The CDR3 length is 13 residues. The CDR3 nucleotides read TGCGCCAGCTCCGCTCAGGGAGGGGAGACCCAGTACTTC. This encodes CASSAQGGETQYF.

CDR3: CATGAGSGETQYF. The CDR3 nucleotides are TGTGCCACAGGGGCGGGTTCAGGAGAGACCCAGTACTTC. The chain links TRBV7-3 to TRBJ2-5, with TRBD1 as a possible D gene (6 bases). V lost 10 bases and J lost 4, with 16 bases in between. CDR3 length: 13 residues. The V gene's germline CDR1 is SGHTA and CDR2 FQGTGA.

A few counts support this clone. The rearrangement joins TRBV7-8 to TRBJ1-5; D not resolved. The CDR3 is made up of 13 amino acids. Trimming took off 3 bases at V and 6 bases at J, with 9 bases between the two ends. Germline CDR1 and CDR2: SGHVS and FQNEAQ. The CDR3 loop is CASSFFEGQPQHF. CDR3 coding DNA: TGTGCCAGCAGCTTTTTCGAGGGTCAGCCCCAGCATTTT.

This clone has just a few counts. The V call is TRBV7-2, the J call TRBJ1-2; maybe TRBD1 (6 bases). Germline V gives CDR1 SGHTA, CDR2 FQGNSA. CDR3 length equals 13 residues. Trimming took off 5 bases at V and 4 bases at J, with 11 bases between the two ends. The CDR3 sequence is CASSSTGPYGYTF. The CDR3, as DNA: TGTGCCAGCAGCAGTACAGGGCCCTATGGCTACACCTTC.

V is TRBV10-3 and J is TRBJ1-1; TRBD1 agrees at 8 bases. Germline lookup yields CDR1 ENHRY and CDR2 SYGVKD. The V segment lost 0 bases and the J segment 7 bases; nucleotides outside the gene matches: 7. The CDR3 spans 15 residues. CDR3 coding DNA: TGTGCCATCAGTGAGTCGGCAGGGGGCATTAGTGAAGCTTTCTTT. Its translation is CAISESAGGISEAFF.

This clone has only a few counts. The chain uses TRBV6-1 and TRBJ2-5, with 7 bases identical to TRBD2. Germline CDR1 reads MNHNS; CDR2 reads SASEGT. V lost 2 bases, J lost 5 bases, and 14 bases stayed unmatched. The CDR3 spans 17 residues. The CDR3 DNA reads TGTGCCAGCAGTGAAATTCTGAGTCGTCTGGGGGGGGAGACCCAGTACTTC. This codes for CASSEILSRLGGETQYF.

The chain carries TRBV2 and TRBJ2-5, with 7 bases aligning to TRBD2. After removal of 7 bases from V and 4 bases from J, the junction contained 6 bases not matched to a gene. There are 13 residues in the CDR3. Germline V gives CDR1 SNHLY, CDR2 FYNNEI. The CDR3 region has the DNA TGTGCCAGCACCCCACTAGCGCGAGAGACCCAGTACTTC. As protein: CASTPLARETQYF.

V is TRBV7-8 and J is TRBJ1-6; D remains ambiguous. This CDR3 is built from 16 residues. V was pared by 5 bases and J by 0 bases, with 11 bases between. Germline V gene sequence: CDR1 SGHVS, CDR2 FQNEAQ. The CDR3 here is CASSPVGSSYNSPLHF. CDR3 bases: TGTGCCAGCAGCCCGGTTGGGAGCTCCTATAATTCACCCCTCCACTTT.

The chain links TRBV6-7 to TRBJ2-7, with 11 bases fitting TRBD1. TRBV6-7 is known as an ORF, though its function is uncertain. The CDR3 is made up of 13 amino acids. J lost 5 bases, V lost 8 bases, and 5 bases had no gene match. The CDR3 nucleotides read TGTGCCAGCCTTGGACAGGGGGCTCACGAGCAGTACTTC. Translated: CASLGQGAHEQYF.